Below are 5 T cell receptor beta chains sequenced from a single sample in a study of cytomegalovirus exposure and HLA in healthy donors. Assay: immunoSEQ multiplex PCR; the TCRdb copy retains only in-frame clones and omits some. The sample contains approximately 100,000 clones, roughly 84% of which appear only once. Sequences were obtained from PBMCs. These receptor sequences come from a man aged 18-30 years in good health and CMV-seropositive.

The genes are TRBV5-6 and TRBJ2-3; 9 bases are shared with TRBD1. Germline lookup yields CDR1 SGHDT and CDR2 YYEEEE. V dropped 4 bases and J dropped 5; count of bases not matched to a gene: 11. The CDR3 is made up of 16 amino acids. The CDR3 here is CASSGGGQGYVDTQYF. The CDR3 DNA reads as TGTGCCAGCAGCGGCGGGGGACAGGGTTATGTAGATACGCAGTATTTT. The complete variable domain, with remaining parts taken from reference TRBV5-6 and TRBJ2-3, reads DAGVTQSPTHLIKTRGQQVTLRCSPKSGHDTVSWYQQALGQGPQFIFQYYEEEERQRGNFPDRFSGHQFPNYSSELNVNALLLGDSALYLCASSGGGQGYVDTQYFGPGTRLTVL.

V gene TRBV13 combines with J gene TRBJ2-7; 8 nucleotides agree with TRBD2. Losses at the gene ends were 5 bases for V and 3 bases for J; bases not matched to a gene: 12. This CDR3 region has 16 residues. Germline loops: CDR1 PRHDT, CDR2 FYEKMQ (reference sequence). CDR3 loop: CASSRNPQSGSYEQYF. The CDR3 DNA is TGTGCCAGCAGCCGCAACCCTCAAAGCGGGAGCTACGAGCAGTACTTC.

This clone has just a few counts. In nucleotides, the CDR3 is TGTGCCAGCAGTGAGGAGGGGTCCCTGGGAAACCAGCCCCAGCATTTT. Its protein is CASSEEGSLGNQPQHF. The chain combines TRBV2 with TRBJ1-5; D might be TRBD1 (5 bases). The V gene's germline CDR1 is SNHLY and CDR2 FYNNEI. The CDR3 covers 16 residues. The germline V and J ends were trimmed by 3 bases and 7 bases, with 19 bases remaining between them.

The rearrangement uses TRBV7-9 and TRBJ2-2; D is perhaps TRBD1 (6 bases). Trimming removed 6 bases at V and 5 bases at J, with 16 bases between. The CDR3 sequence is 15 residues long. Looked up from germline, CDR1 is SEHNR and CDR2 is FQNEAQ (reference sequence). The CDR3 DNA reads TGTGCCAGCAGGCCTCCGGGACACGTAACCGGGGAGCTGTTTTTT. Its protein is CASRPPGHVTGELFF.

The chain couples TRBV9 to TRBJ1-4; 8 nucleotides align to TRBD1. Germline V gene lookup returns CDR1 SGDLS and CDR2 YYNGEE. This CDR3 contains 16 residues. With V trimmed by 2 bases and J by 5 bases, 8 bases remained unmatched. The CDR3 DNA reads TGTGCCAGCAGCGTCGAGGGGACAGGAAAAAATGAAAAACTGTTTTTT. Amino acid sequence: CASSVEGTGKNEKLFF. The full variable domain, with the rest looked up from reference TRBV9 and TRBJ1-4, is DSGVTQTPKHLITATGQRVTLRCSPRSGDLSVYWYQQSLDQGLQFLIQYYNGEERAKGNILERFSAQQFPDLHSELNLSSLELGDSALYFCASSVEGTGKNEKLFFGSGTQLSVL.